This TCR beta chain appears in the sequencing data of a study of low-dose radiotherapy and immunotherapy resistance in tumors (dated 2022 in TCRdb). Describing the broader study: Cohort 1 received 0.5 Gy per fraction every 2 weeks, with a prescribed total PTV dose of 6.5 Gy. Patients in Cohort 2 were given 1 Gy per fraction every two weeks, for a total of 13 Gy across 26 weeks. Patients were given nivolumab as a 240 mg flat dose every two weeks and ipilimumab at 1 mg/kg every six weeks, with both drugs delivered intravenously. Every two weeks, patients got intravenous cyclophosphamide at 200 mg/m2, given one day ahead of each radiation and immunotherapy administration. Starting on cycle 1 day 1, patients took 300 mg of aspirin by mouth once daily for four cycles. Randomization of trial participants into treatment groups was not performed. Eight patients were included in the translational analysis, namely three from the first dose cohort plus the first five from the second dose cohort.

Sequenced on an Illumina HiSeq 2500. To make first-strand cDNA, Superscript III was used along with a set of TRAV- and TRBV-specific primers so that both the TCRalpha and TCRbeta chains were covered. TCRs were amplified with Phusion for about 21 PCR cycles, with a constant-region primer paired with the adapter attached to the V primers. Isolated mRNA was amplified with the MessageAmp II aRNA Amplification Kit, using a roughly 15-hour in vitro transcription at 37°C. mRNA for TCR sequencing was isolated with the Dynabeads mRNA DIRECT Purification Kit. Indexed Illumina adapters were added in a second Phusion PCR of around 25 cycles, after which AMPure XP beads were used to purify the products. Per the authors' processing: Custom Perl scripts pooled TCR sequences encoding the same protein, removed out-of-frame sequences and computed each clonotype's abundance. TCR sequences supported by only a single read were excluded from analysis. Shannon entropy, Gini index, clonality, richness, and the frequency of TCRs shared between repertoires were included as repertoire metrics. TCRdb passed the public sequencing reads through fastp at Q25 and MiXCR, retaining productive beta sequences. When rows share a CDR3 protein, they turn into one entry using the most common DNA and genes. The V and J calls were determined by TCRdb, not by the authors. The sample has 64,000 or so distinct CDR3 sequences on record, roughly 30% of them singletons. 8.5% to 14% of the sample lies in the top ten.

This specimen's time point label, per the study, means: before trial treatment. The donors came from RACIN, which was a single-arm phase I dose-escalation trial that paired nivolumab and ipilimumab with aspirin, low-dose cyclophosphamide and low-dose radiotherapy. To be eligible, a patient needed to have an advanced solid tumor that was TIL-negative. The table lists this clonotype with many counts. This receptor's antigen is unknown. No much larger clone exists at a distance of one base, and base qualities are not known. The CDR3 holds 16 amino acids from the cysteine to the phenylalanine. The sequence is cut down to CDR3 DNA, 48 bases in frame from base 1. Trimming removed 7 bases from V and 0 bases from J, leaving 18 bases between the germline ends. The germline V gene supplies CDR1 SGHAT and CDR2 FQNNGV.

The V gene is TRBV11-2 and the J gene is TRBJ1-2; possibly the D gene is TRBD1, per 6 matching bases. The material was PBMCs, obtained before treatment. The source is a female donor with ovarian cancer. The nucleotide sequence reads TGTGCCAGCATGCCGACAGGACTCTTCTCTAACTATGGCTACACCTTC. It codes for CASMPTGLFSNYGYTF.